This entry lists 17 T cell receptor beta chains sequenced from one sample in a study of T cell repertoires in cytomegalovirus infection. Which antigens these TCRs recognize remains unknown. Using its own MiXCR run on the reads, TCRdb lists one record per CDR3 protein. Seen here are approximately 340,000 distinct CDR3 sequences, about 29% observed once, and the top ten hold about 19%. Sequencing was performed on cultured PBMCs, taken from culture after CMV antigen stimulation. These receptor sequences come from a human donor in good health (CMV status not recorded). Some clones in this sample may be carry-over from other donors' samples.

The J gene is TRBJ2-3, the V gene TRBV5-4; 15 bases match TRBD2. This CDR3 is 17 amino acids long. CDR1 SGHNT and CDR2 YYREEE come from the germline V gene (reference sequence). The V and J ends lost 5 bases and 4 bases, in that order; junction bases with no gene match: 8. CDR3 DNA sequence: TGTGCCAGCAGTTCCCGGACTAGCGGGAGGGTAGCAGATACGCAGTATTTT. Amino acids: CASSSRTSGRVADTQYF.

V usage is TRBV5-4 and J usage is TRBJ1-2; 7 bases are shared with TRBD1. CDR3 size: 14 residues. V shed 2 bases, J shed 3 bases, and the junction held 4 bases outside the gene matches. The germline V gene has CDR1 SGHNT and CDR2 YYREEE (reference sequence). The CDR3, as DNA: TGTGCCAGCAGCTTTATAGACAGGGACTATGGCTACACCTTC. Protein: CASSFIDRDYGYTF.

The count of this clonotype is one. The chain links TRBV11-2 to TRBJ2-1, with 9 bases identical to TRBD2. The ends lost 5 bases at V and 6 bases at J; junction bases unmatched: 11. The CDR3 covers 16 residues. From germline, CDR1 is SGHAT and CDR2 FQNNGV. The CDR3 spells CASSVRLADTSNEQFF. For the CDR3, the DNA is TGTGCCAGCAGCGTCCGACTAGCGGACACGTCCAATGAGCAGTTCTTC.

This clonotype was recorded many times. V and J are TRBV2 and TRBJ1-6; 9 nucleotides line up with TRBD1. The CDR3 consists of 14 residues. Unmatched junction bases numbered 8, after V lost 10 bases and J lost 7 bases. Germline V CDR1 and CDR2: SNHLY, FYNNEI. The CDR3: CATNGQGSNSPLHF. DNA for the CDR3: TGTGCCACAAACGGACAGGGGTCCAATTCACCCCTCCACTTT.

The gene calls are TRBV3-1 and TRBJ2-7, with D possibly being TRBD2 (6 bases). V shed 8 bases and J shed 7 bases, with 24 bases lying between them. In germline, CDR1 is LGHDT, CDR2 YNNKEL (reference sequence). This CDR3 spans 15 amino acids. The CDR3 region has the DNA TGTGCCAGCCGACGAAGGGACTCGCTGGGCGGGGAGCAGTACTTC. Protein sequence: CASRRRDSLGGEQYF.

This clonotype was picked up a small number of times. The chain links TRBV28 to TRBJ1-2, with 7 bases lining up with TRBD1. The CDR3 extends over 14 amino acids. Trimming cost V 3 bases and J 0 bases; bases outside gene matches: 1. CDR1 MDHEN and CDR2 SYDVKM come from the germline V gene. CDR3 DNA: TGTGCCAGCAGTTTGACAGGGCCTAACTATGGCTACACCTTC. Protein product: CASSLTGPNYGYTF.

A few counts support this clonotype. The chain employs TRBV5-6 and TRBJ2-1; a weak D match, TRBD2 (6 bases). This CDR3 is 14 amino acids long. The ends were cut back, 4 bases at V and 4 bases at J, with 12 bases in the middle. Germline V gene data show CDR1 as SGHDT and CDR2 as YYEEEE. CDR3 sequence (DNA): TGTGCCAGCAGCGCGGGACTTAATTACAATGAGCAGTTCTTC. It codes for CASSAGLNYNEQFF.

The V call is TRBV20-1, the J call TRBJ2-7; 11 bases are shared with TRBD1. The CDR3 runs 17 residues. V was clipped by 1 base and J by 4 bases; unmatched bases: 12. Per germline, CDR1 DFQATT and CDR2 SNEGSKA (reference sequence). This CDR3 reads CSARVEWGGTGGYEQYF. The DNA of the CDR3 is TGCAGTGCTAGAGTAGAGTGGGGGGGGACAGGGGGTTACGAGCAGTACTTC.

The V call is TRBV4-2, the J call TRBJ2-7; D not certain. The V gene's germline CDR1 is LGHNA and CDR2 YNFKEQ. V lost 0 bases and J 3 bases, leaving 12 bases between the germline ends. The CDR3 is made up of 15 amino acids. CDR3 DNA sequence: TGTGCCAGCAGCCAAGATCAGGTTCCCCTCTACGAGCAGTACTTC. Amino acids: CASSQDQVPLYEQYF.

V is TRBV4-2 and J is TRBJ1-1; the match to TRBD1 covers 7 bases. The CDR3 length is 15 residues. The germline CDR1 and CDR2 sequences are LGHNA and YNFKEQ. V was pared by 4 bases and J by 2 bases, with 7 bases of the junction left unmatched. CDR3 bases: TGTGCCAGCAGCCCCCGGACAGGCGGTAACACTGAAGCTTTCTTT. Translation gives CASSPRTGGNTEAFF.

This clonotype showed up many times. V and J are TRBV7-8 and TRBJ1-5, with a possible D match to TRBD1 (6 bases). CDR3 length equals 13 residues. CDR1 is SGHVS, CDR2 FQNEAQ, per germline. Trimming left V 5 bases short and J 10 bases short, with 15 bases between. CDR3 in amino acids: CASSTDRSRPQHF. The CDR3 nucleotides are TGTGCCAGCAGCACTGACAGGTCTCGACCCCAGCATTTT.

A word on this clonotype: This may be a read error, as it is one base from a much larger clone. No conserved phenylalanine or tryptophan is present at the end of the CDR3, so a read error is the likely explanation. The chain is built from TRBV12-3 or TRBV12-4 and TRBJ1-3, with D hard to call. Trimming removed 6 bases at V and 2 bases at J, with 8 bases between. This CDR3 contains 13 residues. CDR3 protein: CASSVRAGNTIYS. In DNA, the CDR3 is TGTGCCAGCAGCGTCCGGGCTGGAAACACCATATATTCT.

This clonotype has a single count. This chain links TRBV12-3 or TRBV12-4 with TRBJ1-3; D is ambiguous. V was trimmed by 3 bases and J by 2 bases, leaving 11 bases between them. The CDR3 extends over 15 amino acids. The CDR3 loop reads CASSFQVQAGNTIYF. CDR3 coding DNA: TGTGCCAGCAGTTTTCAGGTGCAGGCTGGAAACACCATATATTTT.

The chain has TRBV7-4 and TRBJ1-1; no definite D call. The CDR3 covers 11 residues. The germline CDR1 and CDR2 sequences are SGHVT and SQSDAQ. With 11 bases removed from V and 1 base from J, the gap between germline ends came to 8 bases. CDR3 residues: CALTENTEAFF. The DNA for the CDR3 is TGTGCCCTTACGGAGAACACTGAAGCTTTCTTT.

The V call is TRBV2, the J call TRBJ1-5; 7 bases are shared with TRBD1. Germline loops: CDR1 SNHLY, CDR2 FYNNEI. The CDR3 is made up of 13 amino acids. Losses at the gene ends were 6 bases for V and 7 bases for J; bases not matched to a gene: 6. CDR3: CASRGQLKQPQHF. CDR3 nucleotides: TGTGCCAGCAGGGGACAGTTAAAGCAGCCCCAGCATTTT.

CDR3 amino acids: CSVGGGGGRVGYEQYF. DNA for the CDR3: TGCAGTGTAGGCGGGGGCGGCGGCAGGGTGGGCTACGAGCAGTACTTC. The chain uses TRBV20-1 and TRBJ2-7; D perhaps matches TRBD2 (7 bases). V dropped 7 bases and J dropped 3 bases, with 25 bases sitting between them. The CDR3 sequence is 16 residues long. Germline CDR1 and CDR2: DFQATT and SNEGSKA (reference sequence).

V usage is TRBV20-1 and J usage is TRBJ2-5, with TRBD2 matching over 12 bases. The V and J ends lost 0 bases and 9 bases, in that order; junction bases with no gene match: 8. The CDR3 covers 15 residues. Per germline, CDR1 DFQATT and CDR2 SNEGSKA (reference sequence). DNA for the CDR3: TGCAGTGCTAGAGATCCGGGAGCTAGCGGGGGGGCCCAGTACTTC. Its protein is CSARDPGASGGAQYF.